This T cell receptor (beta chain) was identified during a study of CD8 T cells in ankylosing spondylitis. It was by quantitative 5'-RACE with molecular barcodes that TCR beta libraries were made. TCRdb reprocessed the 5' RACE reads via MiXCR and lists one record per CDR3 protein. The sample lists around 75,000 distinct CDR3 sequences, 5.3% seen once, with approximately 2% in the top ten. CDR3 size: 14 residues. V shed 3 bases and J shed 2 bases, with 12 bases lying between them. CDR1 is DFQATT and CDR2 is SNEGSKA in the germline V gene (reference sequence). Points from the study as a whole: There were earlier reports of some motif variants in reactive arthritis synovial fluid and blood. A motif of 7 to 9 highly homologous TCR beta variants was seen as apparently characteristic of ankylosing spondylitis blood. According to the report, clones linked to the disease were significantly enriched in matched synovial fluid samples taken from ankylosing spondylitis patients.

This clonotype appeared many times. Antigen specificity is unknown. The sequenced sample consisted of blood, either unsorted or a sorted T cell fraction (not recorded which). V gene TRBV20-1 combines with J gene TRBJ2-3, with D maybe TRBD2 (6 bases). The origin of this receptor is a male donor with ankylosing spondylitis or in good health (not recorded which). The DNA of the CDR3 is TGCAGTGCTAGTGGAGGGCTCCTCACAGATACGCAGTATTTT. Its translation: CSASGGLLTDTQYF.